This T cell receptor (beta chain) stems from a study of cytomegalovirus exposure and HLA in healthy donors. The PCR employed 60 Vbeta primers together with 13 Jbeta primers. Here immunoSEQ multiplex PCR was the method, and the copy in TCRdb shows in-frame clones only, minus some. The listing contains about 200,000 clones. Input material: PBMCs. The TCR was taken from a boy aged 10-17 years in good health and CMV-seronegative.

DNA for the CDR3: TGTGCCAGCTCACCCCGAATGTGGGCCCCCTCGGATAATTCACCCCTCCACTTT. This gives the protein CASSPRMWAPSDNSPLHF. The chain combines TRBV18 with TRBJ1-6; no reliable D call. The V gene's germline CDR1 is KGHSH and CDR2 LQKENI. The CDR3 loop spans 18 amino acids. V dropped 3 bases and J dropped 5 bases, with 20 bases sitting between them.